Following are 23 T cell receptor beta chains from one sample sequenced in a study of T cell changes during pregnancy in multiple sclerosis. Sequenced by immunoSEQ multiplex PCR; TCRdb stores in-frame clones only, minus some. Of roughly 99,000 clones detected, roughly 90% appear once; the ten largest clones hold about 0.78%. Material: peripheral blood, obtained in the third trimester of pregnancy. The origin of the receptors is a female donor in good health, enrolled as a control in a pregnancy study.

The chain has TRBV4-3 and TRBJ2-2; perhaps TRBD1 as D (5 bases). Per the germline V gene, CDR1 is LGHNA and CDR2 is YSLEER. V lost 6 bases and J 0 bases, leaving 11 bases between the germline ends. The CDR3 covers 15 residues. The CDR3 protein is CASRLHRSNTGELFF. The CDR3 nucleotides read TGCGCCAGCAGGCTCCACAGGTCGAACACCGGGGAGCTGTTTTTT.

V and J are TRBV7-3 and TRBJ2-7, with 8 nucleotides matching TRBD1. This CDR3 is built from 13 residues. J gave up 5 bases and V 5 bases, and 5 bases lay outside the gene matches. CDR1 is SGHTA, CDR2 FQGTGA, per germline. CDR3 DNA sequence: TGTGCCAGCAGCCCGGACAGGGAGGACGAGCAGTACTTC. Protein product: CASSPDREDEQYF.

The J gene is TRBJ2-4, the V gene TRBV7-2, with 7 nucleotides matching TRBD1. CDR1 and CDR2 from the germline V gene are SGHTA and FQGNSA. Unmatched junction bases numbered 16, after V lost 6 bases and J lost 8 bases. There are 16 residues in the CDR3. CDR3 sequence (DNA): TGTGCCAGCAGTTCCCGCAGGGGGACAGCCGGCGACATTCAGTACTTC. Encoded protein: CASSSRRGTAGDIQYF. Full variable domain (remainder filled in from reference TRBV7-2 and TRBJ2-4): GAGVSQSPSNKVTEKGKDVELRCDPISGHTALYWYRQSLGQGLEFLIYFQGNSAPDKSGLPSDRFSAERTGGSVSTLTIQRTQQEDSAVYLCASSSRRGTAGDIQYFGAGTRLSVL.

V is TRBV27 and J is TRBJ2-1; TRBD2 might be the D (7 bases). V gave up 2 bases and J gave up 8 bases, with 10 bases separating them. CDR1 MNHEY and CDR2 SMNVEV come from the germline V gene (reference sequence). The CDR3 spans 13 residues. CDR3 nucleotide sequence: TGTGCCAGCAGTTTAAGGGGGGGCGATGAGCAGTTCTTC. It translates to CASSLRGGDEQFF.

This clone appeared a single time. The chain carries TRBV29-1 and TRBJ2-1; D is undetermined. The germline V gene encodes CDR1 SQVTM and CDR2 ANQGSEA. V lost 5 bases, J lost 7 bases, and 6 bases lay in between. The CDR3 is 10 amino acids. DNA of the CDR3: TGCAGCGTTCTCGGGAATGAGCAGTTCTTC. Amino acids: CSVLGNEQFF.

The CDR3 nucleotides are TGTGCCAGCAGCTTGGCGGGCGGGGAAAAACTGTTTTTT. Protein product: CASSLAGGEKLFF. This chain links TRBV5-4 with TRBJ1-4; D remains unclear. V was shortened by 0 bases and J by 8 bases, with 8 bases between the two germline ends. The germline V gene has CDR1 SGHNT and CDR2 YYREEE (reference sequence). The CDR3 has 13 amino acids.

The rearrangement links TRBV4-2 to TRBJ1-2; a possible D gene is TRBD1 (5 bases). Trimming pared 0 bases from V and 4 bases from J, leaving 18 bases between. The length of the CDR3 is 17 residues. Germline V gene sequence: CDR1 LGHNA, CDR2 YNFKEQ. CDR3 sequence: CASSQDTYGGSSYGYTF. CDR3 DNA sequence: TGTGCCAGCAGCCAAGATACATACGGGGGGAGTAGCTATGGCTACACCTTC.

The chain carries TRBV18 and TRBJ2-1; a weak D match, TRBD1 (6 bases). Trimming stripped 3 bases from V and 6 bases from J, with 18 bases between. The CDR3 totals 16 residues. The germline V gene encodes CDR1 KGHSH and CDR2 LQKENI. CDR3 in amino acids: CASSPPGAGRSNEQFF. CDR3 bases: TGTGCCAGCTCACCTCCAGGGGCAGGCCGGAGCAATGAGCAGTTCTTC.

This clone appeared once. The chain uses TRBV27 and TRBJ1-4; 12 nucleotides match TRBD1. Germline V gives CDR1 MNHEY, CDR2 SMNVEV (reference sequence). The J segment lost 5 bases and the V segment lost 5 bases, leaving 12 bases of the junction unmatched. This CDR3 comprises 18 residues. CDR3 bases: TGTGCCAGCAGTCCGACCGGGACAGGGGGCTTCGGAAATGAAAAACTGTTTTTT. It is translated as CASSPTGTGGFGNEKLFF.

The V and J genes are TRBV2 and TRBJ2-7; TRBD1 matches 9 bases. The CDR3 totals 12 residues. Germline V gives CDR1 SNHLY, CDR2 FYNNEI. V was pared by 10 bases and J by 3 bases, with 4 bases of the junction left unmatched. CDR3 protein: CATGTGFYEQYF. The CDR3 DNA reads TGTGCCACCGGGACAGGGTTCTACGAGCAGTACTTC.

The gene calls are TRBV5-6 and TRBJ2-5; TRBD2 agrees at 7 bases. CDR1 and CDR2 from the germline V gene are SGHDT and YYEEEE. The CDR3 contains 12 residues. Trimming at V came to 3 bases and at J to 5 bases, leaving 1 base not matched to a gene. CDR3 in DNA: TGTGCCAGCAGCTCCGGGGGGGAGACCCAGTACTTC. Its protein is CASSSGGETQYF.

The rearrangement joins TRBV30 to TRBJ1-2; D unclear. This CDR3 is built from 13 residues. Germline V CDR1 and CDR2: GTSNPN, SVGIG (reference sequence). Trimming cost V 2 bases and J 6 bases, with 13 bases left between them. CDR3 in DNA: TGTGCCTGGAGTAGTAGGCAGGATCATGGCTACACCTTC. Translation: CAWSSRQDHGYTF.

This chain connects TRBV9 to TRBJ1-3, with a weak D call TRBD1 (5 bases). Between the trimmed V and J ends, which lost 0 bases and 2 bases, there was a span of 12 bases. The germline CDR1 and CDR2 sequences are SGDLS and YYNGEE. The CDR3 contains 16 residues. CDR3 loop: CASSVEGRAPGNTIYF. CDR3 DNA: TGTGCCAGCAGCGTAGAAGGCAGGGCCCCTGGAAACACCATATATTTT.

V gene TRBV6-5 combines with J gene TRBJ2-7; 11 bases are shared with TRBD2. Losses at the gene ends were 0 bases for V and 2 bases for J; bases not matched to a gene: 3. The CDR3 runs to 16 residues. Per the germline V gene, CDR1 is MNHEY and CDR2 is SVGAGI. CDR3 in DNA: TGTGCCAGCAGTTACTCTACTAGCGGGGGAACCTACGAGCAGTACTTC. Its translation: CASSYSTSGGTYEQYF.

The chain links TRBV11-3 to TRBJ1-4; 7 nucleotides match TRBD1. The CDR3 sequence is 16 residues long. Germline V gives CDR1 SGHNT, CDR2 YENEEA. V was clipped by 5 bases and J by 0 bases; unmatched bases: 6. The CDR3: CASSPRQGTTNEKLFF. In DNA form, the CDR3 reads TGTGCCAGCAGCCCACGACAGGGAACAACTAATGAAAAACTGTTTTTT.

The chain carries TRBV6-1 and TRBJ2-3, with no clear D. The CDR3 spans 14 residues. Between the trimmed V and J ends, which lost 5 bases and 1 base, there was a span of 10 bases. CDR1 is MNHNS and CDR2 is SASEGT in the germline V gene. The DNA for the CDR3 is TGTGCCAGCAGTTTAGAGGTTCGCACAGATACGCAGTATTTT. Protein product: CASSLEVRTDTQYF.

The chain carries TRBV7-9 and TRBJ2-4; 7 bases are a match to TRBD2. This CDR3 is 16 amino acids long. Trimming took 5 bases from V and 4 from J; bases not matched to a gene: 11. Germline V lookup: CDR1 SEHNR, CDR2 FQNEAQ (reference sequence). CDR3 sequence reads: CASSLGGSGEKNIQYF. The CDR3 DNA sequence: TGTGCCAGCAGCCTCGGGGGGTCGGGAGAGAAAAACATTCAGTACTTC.

The rearrangement uses TRBV7-3 and TRBJ1-6, with 7 positions matching TRBD1. The CDR3 contains 17 residues. Germline V CDR1 and CDR2: SGHTA, FQGTGA. V dropped 5 bases and J dropped 7; count of bases not matched to a gene: 14. CDR3 protein: CASSHRQGGKGNSPLHF. The CDR3 DNA reads TGTGCCAGCAGCCACCGACAGGGCGGGAAAGGGAATTCACCCCTCCACTTT. The whole variable domain, filled in from reference TRBV7-3 and TRBJ1-6, reads GAGVSQTPSNKVTEKGKYVELRCDPISGHTALYWYRQSLGQGPEFLIYFQGTGAADDSGLPNDRFFAVRPEGSVSTLKIQRTERGDSAVYLCASSHRQGGKGNSPLHFGNGTRLTVT.

V is TRBV2 and J is TRBJ1-3; D call uncertain. V was pared by 7 bases and J by 1 base, with 11 bases between. The CDR3 is made up of 14 amino acids. Germline-derived CDR1 and CDR2 are SNHLY and FYNNEI. The CDR3 sequence is CASNKEGSGNTIYF. The CDR3 DNA is TGTGCCAGCAATAAGGAGGGTTCTGGAAACACCATATATTTT.

V and J are TRBV29-1 and TRBJ2-7, with TRBD2 identical over 10 bases. This CDR3 spans 14 amino acids. V was clipped by 4 bases and J by 3 bases; unmatched bases: 6. Germline lookup yields CDR1 SQVTM and CDR2 ANQGSEA. The CDR3 DNA is TGCAGCGTTGGAGGTAGCGGGGGGCTCTACGAGCAGTACTTC. Translation gives CSVGGSGGLYEQYF.

The CDR3 region has the DNA TGTGCCAGCAGCCTACTCAGCTTGGGGGGAAGTCCCACTGAAGCTTTCTTT. Residues: CASSLLSLGGSPTEAFF. This chain uses TRBV25-1 with TRBJ1-1; maybe TRBD1 (5 bases). V was cut by 6 bases and J by 4 bases, with 24 bases left in between. CDR3 length: 17 amino acids. CDR1 MGHDK and CDR2 SYGVNS come from the germline V gene.

The gene calls are TRBV7-2 and TRBJ1-2; possibly TRBD1 for D (6 bases). CDR1 and CDR2 from the germline V gene are SGHTA and FQGNSA. Trimming shortened V by 1 base and J by 2 bases, and 8 bases separated the two germline ends. The CDR3 has 14 amino acids. The CDR3 sequence is CASSLEGGNYGYTF. In DNA, the CDR3 is TGTGCCAGCAGCTTAGAGGGGGGGAACTATGGCTACACCTTC.

The chain is built from TRBV19 and TRBJ2-3; 10 bases are shared with TRBD1. Per germline, CDR1 LNHDA and CDR2 SQIVND (reference sequence). Germline trimming cut 7 bases from V and 4 bases from J; bases unmatched to any gene: 8. CDR3 length: 15 amino acids. DNA for the CDR3: TGTGCCAGTACCGATGGGGGACAGGGGTCAGATACGCAGTATTTT. Translation gives CASTDGGQGSDTQYF. Full variable domain (outside the CDR3, taken from reference TRBV19 and TRBJ2-3): DGGITQSPKYLFRKEGQNVTLSCEQNLNHDAMYWYRQDPGQGLRLIYYSQIVNDFQKGDIAEGYSVSREKKESFPLTVTSAQKNPTAFYLCASTDGGQGSDTQYFGPGTRLTVL.